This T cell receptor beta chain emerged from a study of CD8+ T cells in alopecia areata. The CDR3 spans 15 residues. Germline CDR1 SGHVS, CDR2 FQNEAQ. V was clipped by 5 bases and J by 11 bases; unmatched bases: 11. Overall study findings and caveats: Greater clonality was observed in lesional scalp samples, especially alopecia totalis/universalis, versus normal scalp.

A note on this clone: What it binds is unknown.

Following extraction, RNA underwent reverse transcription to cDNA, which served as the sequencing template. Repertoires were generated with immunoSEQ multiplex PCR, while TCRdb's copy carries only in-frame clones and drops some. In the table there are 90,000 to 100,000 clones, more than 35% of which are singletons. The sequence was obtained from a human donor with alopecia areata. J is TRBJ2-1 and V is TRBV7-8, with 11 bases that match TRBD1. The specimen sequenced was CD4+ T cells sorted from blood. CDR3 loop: CASSPVPGQGVKQFF. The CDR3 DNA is TGTGCCAGCAGCCCAGTACCGGGACAGGGGGTAAAGCAGTTCTTC.